This TCR beta chain was observed in a study of T cells in Graves' hyperthyroidism and ophthalmopathy. There were TCR beta CDR3 regions amplified from RNA transcripts. The HTBI primer set drove a first-round RT-PCR of the TCR CDR3. One entry per CDR3 protein, called by TCRdb with MiXCR from the multiplex PCR reads. Of 350,000 or so distinct CDR3 sequences in the sample, 15% to 20% were seen once. Study-wide results and limits: Most thyroid clonotypes that were expanded above 0.001 also turned up in blood.

Trimming took off 5 bases at V and 2 bases at J, with 11 bases between the two ends. This CDR3 is 14 amino acids long. Germline V gene sequence: CDR1 SGHVS, CDR2 FNYEAQ. This clonotype was seen only a few times. What it binds is not known. The chain has TRBV7-6 and TRBJ2-3; no reliable D call. Sequenced material: blood. This receptor was taken from a woman in her forties or fifties with Graves' hyperthyroidism. The CDR3 spells CASSGPPDTDTQYF. The CDR3 nucleotides are TGTGCCAGCAGCGGACCCCCAGACACAGATACGCAGTATTTT.